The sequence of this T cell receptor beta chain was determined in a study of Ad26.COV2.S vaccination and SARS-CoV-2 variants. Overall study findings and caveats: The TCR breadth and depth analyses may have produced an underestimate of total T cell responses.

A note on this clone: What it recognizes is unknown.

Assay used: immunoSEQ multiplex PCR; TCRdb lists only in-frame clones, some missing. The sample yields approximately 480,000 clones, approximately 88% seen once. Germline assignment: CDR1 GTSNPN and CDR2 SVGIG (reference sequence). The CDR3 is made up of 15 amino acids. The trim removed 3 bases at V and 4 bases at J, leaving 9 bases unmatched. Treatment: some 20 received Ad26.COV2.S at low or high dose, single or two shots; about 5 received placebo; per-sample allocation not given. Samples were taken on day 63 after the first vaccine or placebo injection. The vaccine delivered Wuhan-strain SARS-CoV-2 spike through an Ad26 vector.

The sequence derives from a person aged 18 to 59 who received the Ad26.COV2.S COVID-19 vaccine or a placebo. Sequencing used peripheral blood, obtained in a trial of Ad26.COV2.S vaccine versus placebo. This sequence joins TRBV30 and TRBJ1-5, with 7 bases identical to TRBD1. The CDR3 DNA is TGTGCCTGGAGCGATGGGACAGCTCATAATCAGCCCCAGCATTTT. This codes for CAWSDGTAHNQPQHF.